The source of this T cell receptor (beta chain) is a study of blood T cell repertoires in COVID-19 (dated by TCRdb to about 2020). Background on the whole study: Collaborator samples came from the United States, Italy and Spain and covered acute and convalescent phases of COVID-19. The material from the prospective study consisted of cDNA or gDNA derived from T cells, B-cell-depleted T cells, or PBMCs. Subjects who had been exposed to COVID-19, were actively infected with it, or had recovered from it provided the deeply sampled blood TCRbeta repertoires that made up the dataset. The repertoires were released in a freely available public database meant as a resource for research on the immune response to SARS-CoV-2. The samples were drawn from the first 160 participants of the ongoing ImmuneRACE study and from some 1,300 subjects provided by 6 global collaborators. Sample metadata almost always included a de-identified subject ID, COVID-19 status, age in years and sex. HLA class I and class II types, where available, came from metadata supplied by the sample provider rather than from assay-based typing. Results the study describes overall, beyond this receptor: The quantity of clinical and demographic metadata differed by source and by participant and was supplied without curation.

Each collaborating institution followed its own protocols to collect whole blood in K2EDTA tubes. For TCRbeta analysis, collaborators shipped samples as frozen whole blood, isolated PBMCs, or DNA extracted from either of those sample types. As concerns this clone: The antigen it recognizes is unknown. Base qualities are not recorded, but no much larger clone differs from it by a single base.

The CDR3 goes from the cysteine to the phenylalanine over 15 residues. Kept here is only the CDR3 DNA, which spans 45 bases and is read in frame from base 1. For CDR1 and CDR2, the germline V gene lists LGHNA and YSLEER. V loses 0 bases, J loses 4 bases, and the germline ends lie 12 bases apart. The immunoSEQ Assay, a bias-controlled multiplex PCR, was used to amplify TCRbeta CDR3 regions from genomic DNA. The authors' analysis ran thus. Nucleated cell counts per sample were estimated from amplification of reference gene primers within the assay. To quantify the absolute abundance of each unique TCRbeta CDR3 rearrangement, sequence reads were collapsed and filtered. Productive Simpson clonality was computed per sample as the square root of Simpson's diversity index over productive rearrangements. The source is immuneACCESS, and TCRdb retained only in-frame sequences with V and J called. Part of the clones is not carried over; for the studies checked, unresolved V genes explain less than half of this, and the remainder is unexplained. The DNA was the basis for D and trimming; V, J and clone size are from that table. This sample lists 90,000 to 100,000 clones; around three quarters were detected once. 20% to 25% of the sample is in the top ten clones.

The chain was built from TRBV4-3 and TRBJ1-2; the D region possibly corresponds to TRBD1 (6 bases align). The receptor was isolated from a woman aged 60-70 years in a cohort sampled during active or convalescent COVID-19. Sequenced input: peripheral blood. CDR3 protein: CASSQELQGSYGYTF. DNA sequence: TGCGCCAGCAGCCAAGAATTACAGGGCAGCTATGGCTACACCTTC.